A single sample gave rise to the 5 T cell receptor beta chains below, sequenced in a study of breast tumors, draining lymph nodes, adjacent tissues. Breast cancer patients provided tissue from their axillary draining lymph nodes. TCRdb re-derived calls from the multiplex PCR reads in MiXCR, one entry per CDR3 protein. The sample shows some 170,000 distinct CDR3 sequences, about 33% of them seen only once. The sample taken for sequencing was axillary lymph node tissue. The receptor source for this set is a female donor with breast cancer. Some clones in this sample may be carry-over from other donors' samples.

There are a few counts of this clonotype. This chain links TRBV7-3 with TRBJ1-1, with D tentatively TRBD1 (5 bases). With 2 bases removed from V and 3 bases from J, the gap between germline ends came to 13 bases. From germline, CDR1 is SGHTA and CDR2 FQGTGA. CDR3 length equals 15 residues. The CDR3 DNA reads TGTGCCAGCAGCTTACTGGGAGGGGCGGACACTGAAGCTTTCTTT. This translates into CASSLLGGADTEAFF.

Note on this clonotype: This may come from a read error, since a much larger clone is one base off. J is TRBJ2-4 and V is TRBV5-1; 9 bases are a match to TRBD1. CDR3 length equals 15 residues. Germline V gives CDR1 SGHRS, CDR2 YFSETQ. The CDR3 is CASSRTGEAKNIQCF. CDR3 sequence (DNA): TGTGCCAGCAGCCGGACAGGGGAAGCCAAAAACATTCAGTGCTTC.

This clonotype was counted ten times or more. J is TRBJ1-2 and V is TRBV19; D gene unclear. Germline V gene sequence: CDR1 LNHDA, CDR2 SQIVND (reference sequence). V lost 3 bases, J lost 2 bases, and 10 bases lay in between. This CDR3 comprises 14 residues. CDR3 nucleotides: TGTGCCAGTAGTATGGGGAAGAACAACTATGGCTACACCTTC. It is translated as CASSMGKNNYGYTF. The whole variable domain, remainder taken from reference TRBV19 and TRBJ1-2, is DGGITQSPKYLFRKEGQNVTLSCEQNLNHDAMYWYRQDPGQGLRLIYYSQIVNDFQKGDIAEGYSVSREKKESFPLTVTSAQKNPTAFYLCASSMGKNNYGYTFGSGTRLTVV.

V is TRBV2 and J is TRBJ2-7, with D perhaps matching TRBD2 (6 bases). Trimming pared 4 bases from V and 0 bases from J, leaving 28 bases between. CDR3 length equals 20 residues. The V gene's germline CDR1 is SNHLY and CDR2 FYNNEI. The CDR3 loop is CASSADEASASAPSSYEQYF. In nucleotides, the CDR3 is TGTGCCAGCAGTGCAGACGAGGCTAGCGCGTCAGCCCCTAGCTCCTACGAGCAGTACTTC.

This clonotype came up once. The chain couples TRBV11-2 to TRBJ2-3; TRBD2 aligns across 15 bases. The CDR3 totals 19 residues. The germline V gene has CDR1 SGHAT and CDR2 FQNNGV. The trim removed 7 bases at V and 4 bases at J, leaving 15 bases unmatched. DNA of the CDR3: TGTGCCAGCACCATTCCCGGACTAGCGGGAGGGTTAGCGGCAGATACGCAGTATTTT. Translated, it gives CASTIPGLAGGLAADTQYF.